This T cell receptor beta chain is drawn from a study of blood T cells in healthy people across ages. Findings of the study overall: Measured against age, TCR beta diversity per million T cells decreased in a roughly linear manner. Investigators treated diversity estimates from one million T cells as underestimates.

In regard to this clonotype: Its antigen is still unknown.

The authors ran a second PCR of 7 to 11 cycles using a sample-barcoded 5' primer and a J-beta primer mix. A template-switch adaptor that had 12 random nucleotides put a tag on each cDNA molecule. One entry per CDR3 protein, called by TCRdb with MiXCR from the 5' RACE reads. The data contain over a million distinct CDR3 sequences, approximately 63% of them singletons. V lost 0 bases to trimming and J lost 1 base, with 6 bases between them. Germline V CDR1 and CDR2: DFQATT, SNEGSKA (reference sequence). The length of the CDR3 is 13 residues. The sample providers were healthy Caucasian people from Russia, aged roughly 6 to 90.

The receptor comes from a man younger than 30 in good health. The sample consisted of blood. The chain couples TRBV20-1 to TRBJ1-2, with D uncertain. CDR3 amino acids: CSARDHRNYGYTF. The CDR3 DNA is TGCAGTGCTAGAGATCACCGTAACTATGGCTACACCTTC.